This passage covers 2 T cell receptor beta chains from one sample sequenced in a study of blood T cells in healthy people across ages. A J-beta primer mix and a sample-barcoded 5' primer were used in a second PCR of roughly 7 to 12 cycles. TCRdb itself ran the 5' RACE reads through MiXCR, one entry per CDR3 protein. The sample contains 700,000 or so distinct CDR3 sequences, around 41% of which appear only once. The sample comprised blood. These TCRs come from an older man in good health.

The CDR3 is CSARRETLNNEQFF. DNA for the CDR3: TGCAGTGCTAGACGGGAGACCCTTAACAATGAGCAGTTCTTC. J is TRBJ2-1 and V is TRBV20-1; tentative D call: TRBD2 (6 bases). V shed 2 bases and J shed 5 bases, with 13 bases lying between them. The germline V gene has CDR1 DFQATT and CDR2 SNEGSKA (reference sequence). This CDR3 has 14 amino acids.

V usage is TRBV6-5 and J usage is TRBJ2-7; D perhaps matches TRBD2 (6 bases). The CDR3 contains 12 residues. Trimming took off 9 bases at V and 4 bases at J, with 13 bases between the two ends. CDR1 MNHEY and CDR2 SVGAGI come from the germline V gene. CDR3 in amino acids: CASRDLRYEQYF. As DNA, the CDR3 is TGTGCCAGTCGGGACTTGAGATACGAGCAGTACTTC.